This is a list of T cell receptor beta chains from one sample in a study of control samples from healthy donors and cancer patients. The assay was immunoSEQ multiplex PCR, and TCRdb's table has in-frame clones only and misses some. The sample carries 65,000 to 95,000 clones, 70% to 90% recorded once. Sequencing was carried out using blood. These receptors all come from a man between 45 and 60 years old in good health. Both conserved end residues are part of each CDR3. Fields, in order: V gene, D gene, CDR3 length, J gene, clone size, CDR3 protein, CDR3 DNA. The D gene is left open where the match is weak. Size is stated for part of the rows, as once, few or many counts, or as a class when the clone is expanded.

>TRBV7-2|.|14|TRBJ2-3|.
CASSQRPGTDTQYF
TGTGCCAGCAGCCAGCGACCCGGCACAGATACGCAGTATTTT
>TRBV10-2|TRBD2|13|TRBJ2-7|.
CASSRGLRYEQYF
TGCGCCAGCAGCCGGGGACTAAGGTACGAGCAGTACTTC
>TRBV30|.|13|TRBJ1-3|.
CAWTGNLKNTIYF
TGTGCCTGGACGGGAAACTTGAAAAACACCATATATTTT
>TRBV6-5|.|14|TRBJ1-1|once
CASSYWDMNTEAFF
TGTGCCAGCAGTTACTGGGACATGAACACTGAAGCTTTCTTT
>TRBV12-3/TRBV12-4|.|12|TRBJ2-5|few
CASSFPRETQYF
TGTGCCAGCAGTTTCCCTAGAGAGACCCAGTACTTC
>TRBV5-6|TRBD1|14|TRBJ2-7|.
CASSPDRVTVEQYF
TGTGCCAGCAGCCCGGACAGGGTGACCGTCGAGCAGTACTTC
>TRBV7-9|.|14|TRBJ1-1|.
CASRHRVVNTEAFF
TGTGCCAGCAGGCACAGGGTAGTGAACACTGAAGCTTTCTTT
>TRBV6-5|.|16|TRBJ1-1|.
CASSSRPEGGNTEAFF
TGTGCCAGCAGTTCGCGTCCAGAGGGGGGGAACACTGAAGCTTTCTTT
>TRBV6-5|TRBD2|15|TRBJ2-7|.
CASRALSAGGYEQYF
TGTGCCAGCAGAGCCCTGTCTGCGGGAGGGTACGAGCAGTACTTC
>TRBV7-2|.|15|TRBJ2-1|.
CASSLSQTSYNEQFF
TGTGCCAGCAGCTTAAGCCAAACCTCCTACAATGAGCAGTTCTTC
>TRBV2|TRBD1|14|TRBJ1-6|.
CASSAGTGMSPLHF
TGTGCCAGCAGTGCAGGGACAGGAATGTCACCCCTCCACTTT
>TRBV10-3|.|11|TRBJ2-5|few
CAISDKETQYF
TGTGCCATCAGTGATAAGGAGACCCAGTACTTC
>TRBV5-6|.|13|TRBJ1-2|.
CASSFSSQGGYTF
TGTGCCAGCAGCTTTTCCTCTCAGGGGGGCTACACCTTC
>TRBV11-1|TRBD2|16|TRBJ2-1|.
CASSLRSGEGYNEQFF
TGTGCCAGCAGCTTAAGATCGGGGGAGGGTTACAATGAGCAGTTCTTC
>TRBV28|.|14|TRBJ1-4|.
CASSLRGVGEKLFF
TGTGCCAGCAGTTTGAGGGGGGTCGGAGAAAAACTGTTTTTT
>TRBV6-5|.|12|TRBJ1-1|.
CASWGGPQGAFF
TGTGCCAGCTGGGGGGGGCCGCAGGGAGCTTTCTTT
>TRBV19|.|12|TRBJ1-4|.
CASSIRNEKLFF
TGTGCCAGTAGTATACGGAATGAAAAACTGTTTTTT
>TRBV15|.|16|TRBJ2-7|.
CATSRGWGGSSYEQYF
TGTGCCACCAGCAGGGGCTGGGGGGGCAGTAGCTACGAGCAGTACTTC
>TRBV6-5|.|13|TRBJ1-3|.
CAGAWAGGNTIYF
TGTGCCGGGGCCTGGGCAGGTGGAAACACCATATATTTT
>TRBV7-2|.|14|TRBJ1-2|.
CASSLGGRGYGYTF
TGTGCCAGCAGCTTAGGAGGGAGGGGATATGGCTACACCTTC